This is a list of T cell receptor beta chains from one sample in a study of T cell clones after liver transplantation. Profiling relied on immunoSEQ multiplex PCR, and the TCRdb table lists in-frame clones only, not all of them. The sample carries more than 65,000 clones, about 80% recorded once. The sample here was CD4+ T cells from blood, taken 12 months after liver transplant. The receptors were sampled from a human patient who received a liver transplant. A share of the T cells may be of graft donor origin. Both conserved end residues are part of each CDR3. The order of the fields is D gene, J gene, clone size, V gene, CDR3 protein, CDR3 DNA. A D gene is named only where the DNA matches it firmly. Rows may omit the clone size; those that give it use once, few, many or a size class.

D gene: -
J gene: TRBJ2-4
clone size: -
V gene: TRBV28
CDR3 protein: CASSLLGLAKNIQYF
CDR3 DNA: TGTGCCAGCAGTTTATTAGGGCTAGCCAAAAACATTCAGTACTTC

D gene: TRBD2
J gene: TRBJ2-5
clone size: -
V gene: TRBV29-1
CDR3 protein: CSVESLGLGQETQYF
CDR3 DNA: TGCAGCGTTGAGTCTCTGGGACTAGGCCAAGAGACCCAGTACTTC

D gene: -
J gene: TRBJ1-1
clone size: -
V gene: TRBV19
CDR3 protein: CASSIAAGTEAFF
CDR3 DNA: TGTGCCAGTAGTATAGCAGCGGGGACAGAAGCTTTCTTT

D gene: TRBD2
J gene: TRBJ2-7
clone size: -
V gene: TRBV30
CDR3 protein: CAFSGTSGRGEQYF
CDR3 DNA: TGTGCTTTTTCCGGGACTAGCGGGAGGGGCGAGCAGTACTTC

D gene: TRBD1
J gene: TRBJ2-7
clone size: -
V gene: TRBV7-2
CDR3 protein: CASSLRTGGLTYEQYF
CDR3 DNA: TGTGCCAGCAGCTTAAGGACAGGGGGCCTTACCTACGAGCAGTACTTC

D gene: -
J gene: TRBJ2-7
clone size: -
V gene: TRBV5-1
CDR3 protein: CASSRDGPQYEQYF
CDR3 DNA: TGCGCCAGCAGCCGCGACGGACCCCAATACGAGCAGTACTTC

D gene: TRBD2
J gene: TRBJ2-1
clone size: -
V gene: TRBV11-2
CDR3 protein: CASSLAVSGIDEQFF
CDR3 DNA: TGTGCCAGCAGCTTAGCGGTTAGCGGGATTGATGAGCAGTTCTTC

D gene: TRBD2
J gene: TRBJ2-7
clone size: -
V gene: TRBV10-3
CDR3 protein: CAISERLAGAYEQYF
CDR3 DNA: TGTGCCATCAGTGAGAGGCTAGCGGGGGCCTACGAGCAGTACTTC

D gene: -
J gene: TRBJ2-3
clone size: -
V gene: TRBV4-1
CDR3 protein: CASSLRAGPDTQYF
CDR3 DNA: TGCGCCAGCAGCCTTCGTGCGGGGCCAGATACGCAGTATTTT

D gene: TRBD2
J gene: TRBJ2-1
clone size: -
V gene: TRBV6-5
CDR3 protein: CASSGRGDEQFF
CDR3 DNA: TGTGCCAGCAGCGGGAGGGGCGATGAGCAGTTCTTC

D gene: TRBD2
J gene: TRBJ2-7
clone size: few
V gene: TRBV19
CDR3 protein: CASSIRRAGAYEQYF
CDR3 DNA: TGTGCCAGTAGTATACGCAGGGCGGGAGCCTACGAGCAGTACTTC

D gene: -
J gene: TRBJ2-3
clone size: -
V gene: TRBV6-1
CDR3 protein: CASTITSTDTQYF
CDR3 DNA: TGTGCCAGCACCATCACTAGCACAGATACGCAGTATTTT

D gene: TRBD1
J gene: TRBJ2-7
clone size: -
V gene: TRBV5-4
CDR3 protein: CASSLYRGGEQYF
CDR3 DNA: TGTGCCAGCAGCTTGTACAGGGGTGGCGAGCAGTACTTC

D gene: TRBD1
J gene: TRBJ1-1
clone size: -
V gene: TRBV28
CDR3 protein: CASSLFAGGRAGVFF
CDR3 DNA: TGTGCCAGCAGTTTATTTGCAGGGGGCCGCGCGGGGGTATTCTTT

D gene: TRBD1
J gene: TRBJ1-3
clone size: few
V gene: TRBV5-4
CDR3 protein: CASSQDRAGNTIYF
CDR3 DNA: TGTGCCAGCAGCCAGGACAGGGCTGGAAACACCATATATTTT

D gene: TRBD2
J gene: TRBJ2-7
clone size: -
V gene: TRBV7-9
CDR3 protein: CASSFMTSGYEQYF
CDR3 DNA: TGTGCCAGCAGCTTTATGACTAGCGGGTACGAGCAGTACTTC

D gene: TRBD2
J gene: TRBJ2-7
clone size: once
V gene: TRBV5-6
CDR3 protein: CASSLVGRETGEQYF
CDR3 DNA: TGTGCCAGCAGCTTGGTTGGGCGGGAGACGGGCGAGCAGTACTTC

D gene: -
J gene: TRBJ1-4
clone size: -
V gene: TRBV10-3
CDR3 protein: CAINGPRRGRTNEKLFF
CDR3 DNA: TGTGCCATCAACGGCCCTAGGCGGGGGAGGACTAATGAAAAACTGTTTTTT

D gene: -
J gene: TRBJ1-3
clone size: -
V gene: TRBV4-2
CDR3 protein: CASSPMTRRVSGNTIYF
CDR3 DNA: TGTGCCAGCAGCCCAATGACAAGGAGAGTATCTGGAAACACCATATATTTT

D gene: -
J gene: TRBJ2-5
clone size: -
V gene: TRBV25-1
CDR3 protein: CASSSKIQETQYF
CDR3 DNA: TGTGCCAGCAGTAGCAAGATTCAAGAGACCCAGTACTTC

D gene: -
J gene: TRBJ1-4
clone size: -
V gene: TRBV6-6
CDR3 protein: CASSYSRATNEKLFF
CDR3 DNA: TGTGCCAGCAGTTACTCCAGGGCAACTAATGAAAAACTGTTTTTT

D gene: TRBD2
J gene: TRBJ2-7
clone size: -
V gene: TRBV28
CDR3 protein: CASKRTSGTYEQYF
CDR3 DNA: TGTGCCAGCAAGAGGACTAGCGGGACCTACGAGCAGTACTTC

D gene: -
J gene: TRBJ2-5
clone size: -
V gene: TRBV2
CDR3 protein: CASSGGGGGYQETQYF
CDR3 DNA: TGTGCCAGCAGTGGAGGGGGAGGGGGGTACCAAGAGACCCAGTACTTC

D gene: -
J gene: TRBJ2-5
clone size: -
V gene: TRBV5-1
CDR3 protein: CASSFNSVQETQYF
CDR3 DNA: TGCGCCAGCAGCTTCAACAGCGTACAAGAGACCCAGTACTTC

D gene: -
J gene: TRBJ2-5
clone size: -
V gene: TRBV6-6
CDR3 protein: CASRLQGYQETQYF
CDR3 DNA: TGTGCCAGCCGGCTTCAGGGGTACCAAGAGACCCAGTACTTC

D gene: TRBD2
J gene: TRBJ2-1
clone size: -
V gene: TRBV5-1
CDR3 protein: CASSRLAGGYNEQFF
CDR3 DNA: TGCGCCAGCAGTCGGCTAGCGGGAGGGTACAATGAGCAGTTCTTC

D gene: TRBD2
J gene: TRBJ2-1
clone size: -
V gene: TRBV10-2
CDR3 protein: CASPPSASGRGDEQFF
CDR3 DNA: TGCGCCAGCCCACCGTCGGCTAGCGGGAGAGGCGATGAGCAGTTCTTC

D gene: -
J gene: TRBJ1-1
clone size: -
V gene: TRBV5-1
CDR3 protein: CASSLALVGSRGTEAFF
CDR3 DNA: TGCGCCAGCAGCTTGGCCCTTGTGGGTTCTAGGGGAACTGAAGCTTTCTTT

D gene: -
J gene: TRBJ2-1
clone size: -
V gene: TRBV21-1
CDR3 protein: CASSRRGHPPNNEQFF
CDR3 DNA: TGTGCCAGCAGCAGGAGGGGACACCCTCCGAACAATGAGCAGTTCTTC

D gene: TRBD1
J gene: TRBJ1-3
clone size: -
V gene: TRBV19
CDR3 protein: CASSPLPGQGRNTIYF
CDR3 DNA: TGTGCCAGTAGTCCCCTACCGGGACAGGGGCGGAACACCATATATTTT

D gene: -
J gene: TRBJ1-2
clone size: -
V gene: TRBV29-1
CDR3 protein: CSVGEGENGYTF
CDR3 DNA: TGCAGCGTTGGTGAAGGGGAGAATGGCTACACCTTC

D gene: -
J gene: TRBJ2-3
clone size: -
V gene: TRBV27
CDR3 protein: CASSSQGIRADTQYF
CDR3 DNA: TGTGCCAGCAGTTCCCAGGGGATTAGGGCAGATACGCAGTATTTT

D gene: -
J gene: TRBJ2-3
clone size: -
V gene: TRBV5-1
CDR3 protein: CASSLDGPDTDTQYF
CDR3 DNA: TGCGCCAGCAGCTTGGATGGGCCCGACACAGATACGCAGTATTTT

D gene: TRBD1
J gene: TRBJ1-5
clone size: few
V gene: TRBV7-8
CDR3 protein: CASSSQTGGQNQPQHF
CDR3 DNA: TGTGCCAGCAGCTCTCAAACAGGGGGCCAAAATCAGCCCCAGCATTTT

D gene: TRBD2
J gene: TRBJ2-3
clone size: -
V gene: TRBV5-1
CDR3 protein: CASSFNLGLAGITDTQYF
CDR3 DNA: TGCGCCAGCAGCTTTAATCTGGGACTAGCGGGGATCACAGATACGCAGTATTTT

D gene: TRBD2
J gene: TRBJ2-7
clone size: once
V gene: TRBV7-2
CDR3 protein: CASSLAPLAGPYEQYF
CDR3 DNA: TGTGCCAGCAGCTTGGCCCCCCTAGCGGGACCCTACGAGCAGTACTTC

D gene: TRBD1
J gene: TRBJ2-2
clone size: -
V gene: TRBV29-1
CDR3 protein: CSGNRGYTGELFF
CDR3 DNA: TGCAGCGGGAACAGGGGGTACACCGGGGAGCTGTTTTTT

D gene: TRBD1
J gene: TRBJ2-6
clone size: -
V gene: TRBV11-2
CDR3 protein: CASSSRTGPNVLTF
CDR3 DNA: TGTGCCAGCAGCTCTCGGACAGGGCCCAACGTCCTGACTTTC

D gene: -
J gene: TRBJ1-1
clone size: -
V gene: TRBV19
CDR3 protein: CASRPSYTEAFF
CDR3 DNA: TGTGCCAGTCGACCTTCCTACACTGAAGCTTTCTTT

D gene: -
J gene: TRBJ1-3
clone size: -
V gene: TRBV10-2
CDR3 protein: CASSEAGADASGNTIYF
CDR3 DNA: TGCGCCAGCAGTGAGGCGGGGGCCGATGCCTCTGGAAACACCATATATTTT

D gene: -
J gene: TRBJ1-2
clone size: -
V gene: TRBV14
CDR3 protein: CASSQRDGLYGYTF
CDR3 DNA: TGTGCCAGCAGCCAACGGGACGGTCTCTATGGCTACACCTTC

D gene: -
J gene: TRBJ2-7
clone size: -
V gene: TRBV6-1
CDR3 protein: CASSEDGGRGGEQYF
CDR3 DNA: TGTGCCAGCAGTGAAGACGGGGGACGGGGAGGCGAGCAGTACTTC

D gene: -
J gene: TRBJ1-1
clone size: -
V gene: TRBV2
CDR3 protein: CASSGGAGTEAFF
CDR3 DNA: TGTGCCAGCAGTGGGGGGGCAGGGACTGAAGCTTTCTTT

D gene: TRBD1
J gene: TRBJ1-1
clone size: -
V gene: TRBV5-1
CDR3 protein: CASSWGTAMNTEAFF
CDR3 DNA: TGCGCCAGCAGCTGGGGGACAGCTATGAACACTGAAGCTTTCTTT

D gene: TRBD1
J gene: TRBJ2-7
clone size: -
V gene: TRBV7-7
CDR3 protein: CASSSIGTGDRVPPPLSYEQYF
CDR3 DNA: TGTGCTAGCAGCTCTATAGGAACCGGGGACAGGGTACCCCCTCCCCTTTCCTACGAGCAGTACTTC

D gene: -
J gene: TRBJ1-1
clone size: once
V gene: TRBV13
CDR3 protein: CASSSSARTVNTEAFF
CDR3 DNA: TGTGCCAGCAGCTCGAGCGCCAGGACCGTGAACACTGAAGCTTTCTTT

D gene: -
J gene: TRBJ2-7
clone size: -
V gene: TRBV9
CDR3 protein: CASSAGLLSYEQYF
CDR3 DNA: TGTGCCAGCAGCGCCGGACTTCTCTCCTACGAGCAGTACTTC

D gene: -
J gene: TRBJ2-1
clone size: -
V gene: TRBV6-1
CDR3 protein: CASSEGGPAYNEQFF
CDR3 DNA: TGTGCCAGCAGTGAAGGGGGTCCTGCCTACAATGAGCAGTTCTTC

D gene: TRBD1
J gene: TRBJ2-1
clone size: -
V gene: TRBV20-1
CDR3 protein: CSASPYRGQFF
CDR3 DNA: TGCAGTGCTAGTCCGTACAGGGGGCAGTTCTTC